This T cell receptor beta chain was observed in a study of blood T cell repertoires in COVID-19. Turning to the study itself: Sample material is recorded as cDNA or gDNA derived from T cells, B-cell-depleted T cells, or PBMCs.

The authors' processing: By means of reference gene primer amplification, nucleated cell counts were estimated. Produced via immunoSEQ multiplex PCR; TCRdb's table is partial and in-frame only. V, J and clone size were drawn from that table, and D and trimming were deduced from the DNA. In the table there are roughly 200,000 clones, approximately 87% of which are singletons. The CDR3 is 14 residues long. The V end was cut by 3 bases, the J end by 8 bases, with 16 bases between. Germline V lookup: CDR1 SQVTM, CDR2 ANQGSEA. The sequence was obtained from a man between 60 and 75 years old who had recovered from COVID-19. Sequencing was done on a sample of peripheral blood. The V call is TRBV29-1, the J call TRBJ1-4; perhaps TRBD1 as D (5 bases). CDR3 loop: CSVEDSGVGEKLFF. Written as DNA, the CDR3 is TGCAGCGTTGAGGATTCGGGGGTGGGCGAAAAACTGTTTTTT. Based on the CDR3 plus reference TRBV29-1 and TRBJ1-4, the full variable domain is SAVISQKPSRDICQRGTSLTIQCQVDSQVTMMFWYRQQPGQSLTLIATANQGSEATYESGFVIDKFPISRPNLTFSTLTVSNMSPEDSSIYLCSVEDSGVGEKLFFGSGTQLSVL.